This T cell receptor (beta chain) was obtained from a study of T cell responses to AZD1222 COVID-19 vaccine. Study outcomes and limitations: Distributed over spike, vaccine-associated CD4 TCRs predominated at 160-218 and 743-854. Just a handful of AZD1222 recipients tested seropositive at baseline. Two AZD1222 doses significantly raised spike-specific TCR breadth and depth over controls. White British people made up most donors, females outnumbered males, and clonal diversity was possibly underestimated.

The V and J ends lost 2 bases and 10 bases respectively, with 15 bases between them. The CDR3 spans 15 residues. CDR1 is MNHEY, CDR2 SVGEGT, per germline. About this clone itself: The target antigen is unknown.

Some clones are missing from TCRdb's copy, which holds only in-frame ones; the method was immunoSEQ multiplex PCR. The sample contains roughly 150,000 clones, just over 90% of which appear only once. This sequence originates from an adult who received the AZD1222 COVID-19 vaccine. The sequences come from peripheral blood, collected 28 days after the second AZD1222 dose. The chain couples TRBV6-2 or TRBV6-3 to TRBJ1-6; D remains ambiguous. Written as DNA, the CDR3 is TGTGCCAGCAGTTACGAGTCGCTGGGTCTCTCACCCCTCCACTTT. Translated, it gives CASSYESLGLSPLHF.